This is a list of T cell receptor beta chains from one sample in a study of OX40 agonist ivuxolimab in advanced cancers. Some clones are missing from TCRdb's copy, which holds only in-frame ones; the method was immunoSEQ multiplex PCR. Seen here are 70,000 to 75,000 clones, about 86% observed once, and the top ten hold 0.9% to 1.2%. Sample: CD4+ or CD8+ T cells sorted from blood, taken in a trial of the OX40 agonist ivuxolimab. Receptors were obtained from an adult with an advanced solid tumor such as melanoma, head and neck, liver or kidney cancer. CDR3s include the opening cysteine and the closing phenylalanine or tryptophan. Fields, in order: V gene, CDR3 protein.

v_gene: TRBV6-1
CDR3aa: CASSEWGTEVYGYTF

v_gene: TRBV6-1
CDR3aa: CASSPGDGSYNEQFF

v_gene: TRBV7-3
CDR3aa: CASSLTGGEARGPQYF

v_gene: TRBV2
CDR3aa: CASRATGALSYEQYF

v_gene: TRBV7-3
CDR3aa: CASSSASTSTDTQYF

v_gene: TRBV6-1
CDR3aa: CASSEPAEGTDTQYF

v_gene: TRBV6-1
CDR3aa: CASRPPEGHQPQHF

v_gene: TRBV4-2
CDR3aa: CASSQVGLAGDVSNTGELFF

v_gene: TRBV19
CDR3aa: CASSIGGPPLYGYTF

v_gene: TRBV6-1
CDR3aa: CATNKGQGNQPQHF

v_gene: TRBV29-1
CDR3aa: CSVAGNRELNGYTF

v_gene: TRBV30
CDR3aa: CAWSVRGQGAGGYTF

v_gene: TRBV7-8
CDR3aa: CASSFRRDTTRDTQYF

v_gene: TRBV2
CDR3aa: CASSREYYEQYF

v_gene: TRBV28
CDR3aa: CASSPIRAGGYEQYF

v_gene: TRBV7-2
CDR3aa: CASSYGSGVTGELFF

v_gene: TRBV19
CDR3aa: CASNGAYNEQFF

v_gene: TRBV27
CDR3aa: CASRPTGQQPQHF

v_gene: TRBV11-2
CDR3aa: CASSLRGSGRANEQFF

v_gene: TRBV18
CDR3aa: CASSRAPSEGEQYF

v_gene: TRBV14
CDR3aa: CASSQDRPGRGQDTQYF

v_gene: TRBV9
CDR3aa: CASSTGTGLSSYNEQFF

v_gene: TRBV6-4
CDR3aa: CASSVEEGRQPQHF

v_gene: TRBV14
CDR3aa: CASSHLTGLGSYNEQFF

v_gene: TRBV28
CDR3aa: CASSQGAEEKLFF

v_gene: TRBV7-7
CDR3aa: CASSLGPYNEQFF

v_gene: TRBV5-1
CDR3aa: CASSEGPTSYEQYF

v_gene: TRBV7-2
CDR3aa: CASSLVSPVNSPLHF

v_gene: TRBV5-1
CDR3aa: CASSNTGDSYNEQFF

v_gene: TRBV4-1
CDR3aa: CASSLGTGTSGSETQYF

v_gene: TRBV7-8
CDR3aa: CASSLKGLNTEAFF

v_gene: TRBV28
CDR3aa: CASSPPGQGATEAFF

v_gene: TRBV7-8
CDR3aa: CASSRDRGGTEAFF

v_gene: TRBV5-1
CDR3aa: CASSPGEARSGNTIYF

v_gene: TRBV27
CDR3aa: CASSFVQGNTEAFF

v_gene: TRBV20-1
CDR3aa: CSASWGLEAFF

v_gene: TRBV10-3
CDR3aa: CAISLDRLSGGYTF

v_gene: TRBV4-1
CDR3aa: CASSLRDGGYEKLFF

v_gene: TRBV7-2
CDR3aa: CASSPRQGASYGYTF

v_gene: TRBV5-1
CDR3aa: CASKSGGSEQYF

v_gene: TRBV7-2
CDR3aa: CASSLVLTNNEQFF

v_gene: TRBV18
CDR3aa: CASTSGRQDTQYF

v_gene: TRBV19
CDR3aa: CASSTRTGGKETQYF

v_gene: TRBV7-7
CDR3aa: CASSLAGGYEQYF

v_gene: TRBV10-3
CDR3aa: CAISRTSEGDEQFF

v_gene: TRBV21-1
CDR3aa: CASSKSRTSGCYEQYF